This entry describes one TCR beta chain. The data are from a study of shared clonotypes between healthy human individuals. Produced via immunoSEQ multiplex PCR; TCRdb's table is partial and in-frame only. The profile shows roughly 2.2 million clones, less than 95% of them singletons. The specimen was naive CD4+ T cells from PBMCs. Subset given: CD45RA+ positively selected. This TCR derives from a man between 18 and 35 years old in good health. Some clones in this sample may be carry-over from other donors' samples.

CDR3 coding DNA: TGTGCCAGCAGTTTACTTGGGACACCACGCACAGATACGCAGTATTTT. Translating gives CASSLLGTPRTDTQYF. The V call is TRBV28, the J call TRBJ2-3; TRBD1 is a possible D gene (6 bases). The CDR3 has 16 residues. V was clipped by 2 bases and J by 1 base, with 13 bases between them. Per germline, CDR1 MDHEN and CDR2 SYDVKM.